The clone carrying this T cell receptor (beta chain) was seen more than once but under ten times. Its antigen remains unknown. Germline trimming cut 6 bases from V and 1 base from J; bases unmatched to any gene: 7. The CDR3 extends over 15 amino acids. Germline V gene sequence: CDR1 MDHEN, CDR2 SYDVKM. Library construction for TCR beta used iRepertoire HTBI primers and Arm-PCR of CDR3 regions. TCRdb passed the multiplex PCR reads through MiXCR, listing each CDR3 protein once. The repertoire has around 400,000 distinct CDR3 sequences, about 15% of them found once; the top ten carry about 8.3%. These data come from a study of regulatory T cells in long-lasting Graves disease. Overall study findings and caveats: Persistent patients shared fewer than 3,500 public clonotypes among themselves. Newly diagnosed patients shared fewer, at about a thousand. Exclusively peripheral blood, rather than thyroid tissue, was studied.

Time point described: newly diagnosed GD, antithyroid drugs for less than 3 months. Isolated PBMC RNA provided the starting material for the TCR library. Patient provenance is recorded as an endocrinology department in Xi'an, China. The sample was also linked to a second study, of T cells in Graves' hyperthyroidism and ophthalmopathy. This second study says: Graves' hyperthyroidism was deemed stable absent ophthalmopathy progression within 18 months.

The chain carries TRBV28 and TRBJ2-7; 9 bases are shared with TRBD1. This clonotype was obtained from a woman between 35 and 50 years old with Graves disease. Sequencing used peripheral blood mononuclear cells (PBMCs), obtained at new diagnosis, from a patient treated with antithyroid drugs. CDR3 region: CASRPSGTGSYEQYF. CDR3 sequence (DNA): TGTGCCAGCAGACCCTCCGGGACAGGGTCCTACGAGCAGTACTTC.